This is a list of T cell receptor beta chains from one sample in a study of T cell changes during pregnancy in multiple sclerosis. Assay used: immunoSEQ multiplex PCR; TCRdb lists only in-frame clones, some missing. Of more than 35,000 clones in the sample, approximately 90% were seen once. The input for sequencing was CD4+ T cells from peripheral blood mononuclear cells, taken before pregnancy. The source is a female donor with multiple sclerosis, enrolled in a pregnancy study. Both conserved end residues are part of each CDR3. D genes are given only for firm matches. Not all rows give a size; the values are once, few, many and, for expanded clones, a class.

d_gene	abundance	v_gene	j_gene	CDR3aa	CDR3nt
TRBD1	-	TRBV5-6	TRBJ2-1	CASSPSGQGANNEQFF	TGTGCCAGCAGCCCCTCGGGACAGGGGGCTAACAATGAGCAGTTCTTC
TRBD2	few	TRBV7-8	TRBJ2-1	CASSKGSGGNEQFF	TGTGCCAGCAGCAAAGGAAGCGGGGGGAATGAGCAGTTCTTC
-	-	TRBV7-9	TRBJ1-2	CASSPGNWGHGYTF	TGTGCCAGCAGCCCGGGCAATTGGGGGCATGGCTACACCTTC
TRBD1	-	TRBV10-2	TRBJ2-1	CASKSGTGPAEQFF	TGCGCCAGCAAATCCGGGACAGGGCCTGCTGAGCAGTTCTTC
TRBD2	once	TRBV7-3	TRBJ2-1	CASSFGGDSYNEQFF	TGTGCCAGCAGCTTCGGGGGGGACTCCTACAATGAGCAGTTCTTC
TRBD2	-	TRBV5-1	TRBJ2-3	CASTPPLAGDTDTQYF	TGCGCCAGCACTCCACCCCTAGCGGGGGACACAGATACGCAGTATTTT
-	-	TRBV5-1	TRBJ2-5	CASSLDRGGETQYF	TGCGCCAGCAGCTTGGACAGGGGAGGAGAGACCCAGTACTTC
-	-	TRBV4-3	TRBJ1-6	CASSQPPQAGSYNSPLHF	TGCGCCAGCAGCCAACCCCCCCAGGCGGGCTCCTATAATTCACCCCTCCACTTT
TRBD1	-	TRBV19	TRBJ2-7	CASSIDRDYEQYF	TGTGCCAGTAGCATAGACAGGGACTACGAGCAGTACTTC
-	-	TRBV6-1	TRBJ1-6	CACGLGSPLHF	TGTGCCTGCGGACTAGGATCACCCCTCCACTTT
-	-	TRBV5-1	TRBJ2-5	CASSLRALRLETQYF	TGCGCCAGCAGCTTACGTGCACTCCGCTTAGAGACCCAGTACTTC
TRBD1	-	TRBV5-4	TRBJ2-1	CASSEKTGGSYNEQFF	TGTGCCAGCAGCGAAAAGACAGGGGGCTCTTACAATGAGCAGTTCTTC
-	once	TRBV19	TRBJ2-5	CASRSRPGLGGETQYF	TGTGCCAGTAGATCCCGCCCGGGACTCGGCGGCGAGACCCAGTACTTC
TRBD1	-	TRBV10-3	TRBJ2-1	CAISEFGTGQTYNEQFF	TGTGCCATCAGTGAGTTCGGGACAGGGCAGACCTACAATGAGCAGTTCTTC
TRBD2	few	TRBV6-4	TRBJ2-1	CASSGLGVDRNEQFF	TGTGCCAGCTCGGGACTAGGGGTCGATAGGAATGAGCAGTTCTTC
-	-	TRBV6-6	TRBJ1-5	CASSYGGEANQPQHF	TGTGCCAGCAGTTACGGCGGGGAGGCCAATCAGCCCCAGCATTTT
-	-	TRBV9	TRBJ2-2	CASSVGTGWTGELFF	TGTGCCAGCAGCGTAGGAACAGGGTGGACCGGGGAGCTGTTTTTT
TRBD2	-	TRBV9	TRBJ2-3	CASSVDQAGGPQDTQYF	TGTGCCAGCAGCGTAGATCAAGCGGGGGGCCCCCAAGATACGCAGTATTTT
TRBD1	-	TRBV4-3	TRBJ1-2	CASSQAGQGNYGYTF	TGCGCCAGCAGCCAGGCGGGACAGGGAAACTATGGCTACACCTTC
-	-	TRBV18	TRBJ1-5	CASSPVAVGGNSNQPQHF	TGTGCCAGCTCACCCGTCGCGGTTGGCGGAAATAGCAATCAGCCCCAGCATTTT
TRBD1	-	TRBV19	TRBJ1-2	CASSRTTGGGYGYTF	TGTGCCAGTAGTCGGACGACAGGGGGCGGCTATGGCTACACCTTC
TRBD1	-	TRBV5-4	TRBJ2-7	CASSPGTGISYEQYF	TGTGCCAGCAGCCCCGGGACAGGGATCTCCTACGAGCAGTACTTC
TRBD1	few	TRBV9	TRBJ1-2	CASSATGSGYTF	TGTGCCAGCAGCGCGACAGGGAGTGGCTACACCTTC
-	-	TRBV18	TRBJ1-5	CASSPRVTDQPQHF	TGTGCCAGCTCACCTCGGGTTACTGATCAGCCCCAGCATTTT
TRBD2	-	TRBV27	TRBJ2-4	CASSLLSSGAKNIQYF	TGTGCCAGCAGTTTATTGTCTAGCGGGGCCAAAAACATTCAGTACTTC
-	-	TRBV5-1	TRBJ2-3	CASSLVWGADTQYF	TGCGCCAGCAGCTTGGTATGGGGGGCAGATACGCAGTATTTT
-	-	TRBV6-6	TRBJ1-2	CASSFGQSRGYGYTF	TGTGCCAGCAGTTTCGGCCAATCCCGGGGCTATGGCTACACCTTC
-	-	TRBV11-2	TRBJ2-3	CASSSRGWNFRDTQYF	TGTGCCAGCAGCTCCCGCGGGTGGAATTTTCGAGATACGCAGTATTTT
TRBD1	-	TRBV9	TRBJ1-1	CASSVETGDNTEAFF	TGTGCCAGCAGCGTAGAGACAGGGGATAACACTGAAGCTTTCTTT
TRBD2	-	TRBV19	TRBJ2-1	CASSMVSGYNEQFF	TGTGCCAGTAGTATGGTTAGCGGGTACAATGAGCAGTTCTTC
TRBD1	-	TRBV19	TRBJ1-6	CASSTTPGQNSPLHF	TGTGCCAGTAGTACCACTCCGGGACAGAATTCACCCCTCCACTTT
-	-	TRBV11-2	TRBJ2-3	CASSHFRGSPSTDTQYF	TGTGCCAGCAGCCATTTCAGGGGTAGCCCTTCCACAGATACGCAGTATTTT
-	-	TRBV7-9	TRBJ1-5	CASSSDFIGPQHF	TGTGCCAGCAGCTCCGACTTTATCGGGCCCCAGCATTTT
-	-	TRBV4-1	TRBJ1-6	CASSQSVSVVYNSPLHF	TGCGCCAGCAGCCAAAGTGTCAGCGTGGTATATAATTCACCCCTCCACTTT
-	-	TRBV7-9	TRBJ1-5	CASSSGFNQPQHF	TGTGCCAGCAGCTCAGGGTTCAATCAGCCCCAGCATTTT
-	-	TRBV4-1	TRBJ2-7	CASSQVGGAAEQYF	TGCGCCAGCAGCCAAGTCGGAGGGGCGGCCGAGCAGTACTTC
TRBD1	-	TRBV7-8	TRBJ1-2	CASSSGPGQVNYGYTF	TGTGCCAGCAGCTCCGGCCCGGGACAGGTTAACTATGGCTACACCTTC
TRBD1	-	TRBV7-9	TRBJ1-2	CASSLGQGGGYTF	TGTGCCAGCAGCTTGGGACAGGGTGGCGGCTACACCTTC
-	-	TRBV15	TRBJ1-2	CATSRLRAGEYGYTF	TGTGCCACCAGCAGATTGCGGGCGGGCGAGTATGGCTACACCTTC
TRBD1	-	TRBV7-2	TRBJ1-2	CASSRPQTGGRANYGYTF	TGTGCCAGCAGCCGACCCCAAACAGGGGGGAGGGCTAACTATGGCTACACCTTC
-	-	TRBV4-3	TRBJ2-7	CASSQDLFEGEQYF	TGCGCCAGCAGCCAAGATCTGTTTGAGGGCGAGCAGTACTTC
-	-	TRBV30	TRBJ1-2	CAWSPGGYYGYTF	TGTGCCTGGAGCCCCGGCGGGTACTATGGCTACACCTTC
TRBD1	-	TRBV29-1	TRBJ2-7	CSVSETGDEQYF	TGCAGCGTCTCGGAGACAGGGGACGAGCAGTACTTC
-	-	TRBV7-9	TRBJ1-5	CASSLSSEQPQHF	TGTGCCAGCAGCTTATCGAGCGAGCAGCCCCAGCATTTT
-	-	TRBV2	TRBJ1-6	CASSGQVVSSPLHF	TGTGCCAGCAGTGGCCAGGTGGTTAGTTCACCCCTCCACTTT